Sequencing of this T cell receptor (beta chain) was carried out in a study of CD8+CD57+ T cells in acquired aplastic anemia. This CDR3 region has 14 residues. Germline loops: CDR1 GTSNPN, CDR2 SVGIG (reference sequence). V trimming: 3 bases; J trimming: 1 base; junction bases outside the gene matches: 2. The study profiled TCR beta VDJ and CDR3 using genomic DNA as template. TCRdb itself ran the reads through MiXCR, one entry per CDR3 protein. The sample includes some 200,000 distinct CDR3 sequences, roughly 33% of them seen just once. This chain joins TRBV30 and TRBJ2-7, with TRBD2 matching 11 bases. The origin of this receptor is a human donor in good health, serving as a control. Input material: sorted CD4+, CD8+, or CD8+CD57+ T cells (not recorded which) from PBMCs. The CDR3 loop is CAWRTSGASYEQYF. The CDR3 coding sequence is TGTGCCTGGAGGACTAGCGGGGCATCCTACGAGCAGTACTTC.